Listed below are T cell receptor beta chains from one sample, sequenced in a study of blood T cell repertoires in COVID-19. Clones were sequenced by immunoSEQ multiplex PCR, and TCRdb holds only the in-frame ones, with some missing. The sample has about 150,000 clones; around 83% are singletons. The sample consisted of peripheral blood. These TCRs come from a woman older than 75 with acute or convalescent COVID-19. The CDR3 runs from the conserved cysteine through the conserved F or W. A D gene is named only where the DNA matches it firmly. Where a row states a size, it is once, few, many or the class of an expanded clone; other rows omit it.

j_call cdr3_length v_call clone_size d_call cdr3_aa cdr3_nt
TRBJ1-5 13 TRBV19 . . CASSMAREEPQHF TGTGCCAGTAGTATGGCCAGGGAAGAGCCCCAGCATTTT
TRBJ2-3 14 TRBV7-9 . . CASSLPGGGDTQYF TGTGCCAGCAGCTTACCCGGGGGTGGAGATACGCAGTATTTT
TRBJ1-2 14 TRBV9 . TRBD1 CASSPTGTAYGYTF TGTGCCAGCAGCCCGACCGGGACAGCATATGGCTACACCTTC
TRBJ1-2 11 TRBV7-2 few . CASTRRDGYTF TGTGCCAGCACCCGCCGGGATGGCTACACCTTC
TRBJ2-5 13 TRBV6-5 once . CASSYSRGKTQYF TGTGCCAGCAGTTACTCTAGGGGCAAGACCCAGTACTTC
TRBJ1-6 15 TRBV7-2 . TRBD1 CASSLRQGANSPLHF TGTGCCAGCAGCTTAAGGCAGGGGGCAAATTCACCCCTCCACTTT
TRBJ2-1 15 TRBV24-1 . TRBD2 CATSKGTSGGPEQFF TGTGCCACCAGTAAAGGGACTAGCGGGGGGCCGGAGCAGTTCTTC
TRBJ1-4 14 TRBV2 few TRBD1 CASSWQGANEKLFF TGTGCCAGCAGTTGGCAGGGGGCCAATGAAAAACTGTTTTTT
TRBJ2-1 17 TRBV7-9 . TRBD2 CASSFPPGGSSYNEQFF TGTGCCAGCAGTTTTCCGCCGGGGGGAAGCTCCTACAATGAGCAGTTCTTC
TRBJ2-2 16 TRBV27 . . CASSFRGSANTGELFF TGTGCCAGCAGTTTCCGGGGTTCCGCGAACACCGGGGAGCTGTTTTTT
TRBJ1-5 14 TRBV7-6 . . CASSFSGINQPQHF TGTGCCAGCAGCTTTAGCGGAATCAATCAGCCCCAGCATTTT
TRBJ1-2 15 TRBV4-2 few TRBD1 CASSQGGQRNYGYTF TGTGCCAGCAGCCAAGGGGGACAGCGAAACTATGGCTACACCTTC
TRBJ2-2 15 TRBV7-3 . . CASSRNPGASGELFF TGTGCCAGCAGCCGTAATCCAGGGGCTAGCGGGGAGCTGTTTTTT
TRBJ1-1 17 TRBV5-1 once . CASSLVGATGMNTEAFF TGCGCCAGCAGCTTGGTTGGGGCTACAGGGATGAACACTGAAGCTTTCTTT
TRBJ1-2 15 TRBV27 . . CASSGVGAVNYGYTF TGTGCCAGCAGTGGTGTGGGGGCGGTTAACTATGGCTACACCTTC
TRBJ2-7 14 TRBV7-2 . TRBD1 CASSLTGGVYEQYF TGTGCCAGCAGCTTAACAGGGGGAGTCTACGAGCAGTACTTC
TRBJ2-1 14 TRBV2 . . CACLQGPTHNEQFF TGTGCCTGCCTCCAGGGGCCCACTCACAATGAGCAGTTCTTC
TRBJ1-2 17 TRBV7-2 . TRBD1 CASSLAGQIGSTYGYTF TGTGCCAGCAGCTTAGCGGGACAGATTGGTTCAACCTATGGCTACACCTTC
TRBJ1-2 15 TRBV9 . . CASSVAPRRLYGYTF TGTGCCAGCAGCGTAGCTCCCCGCAGGCTCTATGGCTACACCTTC
TRBJ1-5 16 TRBV2 . TRBD1 CASLRDRGRDNQPQHF TGTGCCAGCCTCCGGGACAGGGGGCGAGACAATCAGCCCCAGCATTTT
TRBJ1-1 13 TRBV19 once . CASRDRESTEAFF TGTGCCAGTAGGGACCGGGAGAGCACTGAAGCTTTCTTT
TRBJ1-1 15 TRBV6-2/TRBV6-3 . . CASSYFGAGDTEAFF TGTGCCAGCAGTTACTTCGGGGCGGGGGACACTGAAGCTTTCTTT
TRBJ2-2 17 TRBV7-2 . . CASTQGRGARNTGELFF TGTGCCAGCACCCAAGGACGGGGGGCGCGAAACACCGGGGAGCTGTTTTTT
TRBJ2-3 12 TRBV7-3 . . CASGASTDTQYF TGTGCCAGCGGGGCTAGCACAGATACGCAGTATTTT
TRBJ2-7 17 TRBV27 few TRBD1 CASSPSSLDRAAYEQYF TGTGCCAGCAGTCCGAGCTCCCTAGACAGGGCAGCCTACGAGCAGTACTTC
TRBJ1-5 13 TRBV27 . TRBD1 CASSGTAGSPQHF TGTGCCAGCAGCGGGACAGCCGGATCACCCCAGCATTTT
TRBJ1-6 14 TRBV7-2 few TRBD1 CASSPGTANSPLHF TGTGCCAGCAGCCCCGGGACAGCTAATTCACCCCTCCACTTT
TRBJ1-1 13 TRBV29-1 few . CSVADSLNTEAFF TGCAGCGTGGCGGACAGCTTGAACACTGAAGCTTTCTTT
TRBJ2-3 14 TRBV7-3 . . CASSLTGETDTQYF TGTGCCAGCAGCTTAACTGGGGAGACAGATACGCAGTATTTT
TRBJ2-7 16 TRBV7-7 . . CASSPTPGRFSYEQYF TGTGCCAGCAGCCCCACTCCAGGGCGGTTTTCCTACGAGCAGTACTTC
TRBJ1-1 15 TRBV29-1 . . CSFIVGRGLSTEAFF TGCAGCTTCATTGTGGGCAGGGGCTTGAGCACTGAAGCTTTCTTT
TRBJ2-5 14 TRBV3-1/TRBV3-2 . TRBD1 CASSPYTGEETQYF TGTGCCAGCAGCCCGTACACAGGGGAAGAGACCCAGTACTTC
TRBJ2-7 14 TRBV5-4 . TRBD1 CASSLLARGNEQYF TGTGCCAGCAGCTTGTTGGCCAGGGGGAACGAGCAGTACTTC
TRBJ2-5 17 TRBV4-1 . TRBD1 CASSHLIGQVEIETQYF TGCGCCAGCAGCCACCTAATTGGACAGGTTGAAATAGAGACCCAGTACTTC
TRBJ1-1 14 TRBV5-1 . . CASSLTGMNTEAFF TGCGCCAGCAGCCTGACAGGAATGAACACTGAAGCTTTCTTT
TRBJ1-5 14 TRBV4-1 . . CASSQGRDPRPQHF TGCGCCAGCAGCCAAGGGCGGGATCCCCGGCCCCAGCATTTT
TRBJ2-5 14 TRBV5-4 . TRBD2 CASSLAGGRETQYF TGTGCCAGCAGCTTAGCGGGGGGGCGTGAGACCCAGTACTTC
TRBJ1-2 14 TRBV7-3 . TRBD1 CASSLSGTGYGYTF TGTGCCAGCAGCTTATCCGGGACAGGGTATGGCTACACCTTC
TRBJ2-6 17 TRBV7-3 few TRBD1 CASSSAQGEDGANVLTF TGTGCCAGCAGCTCAGCACAGGGGGAAGATGGGGCCAACGTCCTGACTTTC
TRBJ2-7 14 TRBV14 . . CASSQERDSYEQYF TGTGCCAGCAGCCAAGAACGGGACTCCTACGAGCAGTACTTC
TRBJ1-5 14 TRBV7-9 . . CASSPDSGNQPQHF TGTGCCAGCAGCCCTGACAGTGGCAATCAGCCCCAGCATTTT
TRBJ1-5 13 TRBV30 . . CAWSGTANQPQHF TGTGCCTGGAGTGGGACAGCAAATCAGCCCCAGCATTTT
TRBJ1-6 14 TRBV2 . TRBD1 CASRGTGPNSPLHF TGTGCCAGCAGGGGGACAGGACCTAATTCACCCCTCCACTTT
TRBJ1-1 16 TRBV28 . . CASSSGGRSLNTEAFF TGTGCCAGCAGTTCGGGGGGTAGGTCTCTGAACACTGAAGCTTTCTTT
TRBJ1-1 18 TRBV14 . TRBD1 CASSQQNSLQGKNTEAFF TGTGCCAGCAGCCAGCAAAACTCCTTACAGGGGAAGAACACTGAAGCTTTCTTT
TRBJ2-1 15 TRBV2 once TRBD2 CASSTWSGGYNEQFF TGTGCCAGCAGTACGTGGTCGGGGGGCTACAATGAGCAGTTCTTC
TRBJ1-5 16 TRBV2 . . CASGGGGAQPNQPQHF TGTGCCAGCGGGGGAGGAGGGGCCCAGCCAAATCAGCCCCAGCATTTT
TRBJ1-5 17 TRBV5-1 . TRBD1 CASSLAPTGPSNQPQHF TGCGCCAGCAGCTTGGCCCCGACAGGGCCGAGCAATCAGCCCCAGCATTTT
TRBJ2-3 15 TRBV10-1 once TRBD2 CASSKSGESTDTQYF TGCGCCAGCAGTAAGAGCGGGGAGAGCACAGATACGCAGTATTTT
TRBJ2-7 14 TRBV11-2 . . CASSFWGSSYEQYF TGTGCCAGCAGCTTCTGGGGCAGCTCCTACGAGCAGTACTTC
TRBJ2-5 12 TRBV3-1/TRBV3-2 . . CASSLLHETQYF TGTGCCAGCAGCCTACTTCATGAGACCCAGTACTTC
TRBJ1-1 13 TRBV5-4 . . CASSLDPNTEAFF TGTGCCAGCAGCCTAGACCCGAACACTGAAGCTTTCTTT
TRBJ2-5 10 TRBV3-1/TRBV3-2 . . CASSSRSQYF TGTGCCAGCAGTTCCCGGTCGCAGTACTTC
TRBJ1-2 15 TRBV5-4 . . CASSLRRESNYGYTF TGTGCCAGCAGCTTACGACGGGAAAGTAACTATGGCTACACCTTC
TRBJ1-1 12 TRBV30 once . CAWSKRNTEAFF TGTGCCTGGAGTAAGCGGAACACTGAAGCTTTCTTT